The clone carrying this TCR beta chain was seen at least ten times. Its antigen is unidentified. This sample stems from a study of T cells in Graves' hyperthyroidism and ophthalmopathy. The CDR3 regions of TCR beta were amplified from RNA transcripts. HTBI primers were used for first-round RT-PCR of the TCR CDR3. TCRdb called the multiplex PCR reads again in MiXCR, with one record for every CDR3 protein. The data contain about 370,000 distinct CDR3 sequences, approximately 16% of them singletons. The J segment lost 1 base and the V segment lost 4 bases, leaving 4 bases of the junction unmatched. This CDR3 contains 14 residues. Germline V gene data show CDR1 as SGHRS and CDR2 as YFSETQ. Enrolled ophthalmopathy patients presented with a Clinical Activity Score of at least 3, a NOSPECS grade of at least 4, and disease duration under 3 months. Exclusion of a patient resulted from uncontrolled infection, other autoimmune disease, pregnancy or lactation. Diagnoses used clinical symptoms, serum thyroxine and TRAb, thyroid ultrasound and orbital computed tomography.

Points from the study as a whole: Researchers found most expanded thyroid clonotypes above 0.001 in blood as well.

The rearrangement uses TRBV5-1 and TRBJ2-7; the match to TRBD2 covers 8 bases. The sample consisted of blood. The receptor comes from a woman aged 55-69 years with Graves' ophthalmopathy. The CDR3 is CASSHSGRSYEQYF. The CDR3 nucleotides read TGCGCCAGCAGCCACAGCGGGAGATCCTACGAGCAGTACTTC. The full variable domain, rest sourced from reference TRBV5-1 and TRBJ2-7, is KAGVTQTPRYLIKTRGQQVTLSCSPISGHRSVSWYQQTPGQGLQFLFEYFSETQRNKGNFPGRFSGRQFSNSRSEMNVSTLELGDSALYLCASSHSGRSYEQYFGPGTRLTVT.